A selection of T cell receptor beta chains follows, all from one sample in a study of blood T cell repertoires in COVID-19. The table came from immunoSEQ multiplex PCR; TCRdb's copy has only in-frame clones and leaves some out. Counted here are 210,000 or so clones, over 75% occurring once; the ten biggest clones make up 1.9%. The sequencing input was peripheral blood. These receptors all stem from a man aged 35-49 years with active or convalescent COVID-19. CDR3s include the opening cysteine and the closing phenylalanine or tryptophan. D genes are given only for firm matches. Expanded clones get a size class; other rows say once, few or many, or leave the size out.

V gene	D gene	clone size	J gene	CDR3 protein	CDR3 DNA
TRBV27	-	-	TRBJ1-2	CASSLNSWDGYTF	TGTGCCAGCAGTTTAAACAGTTGGGATGGCTACACCTTC
TRBV19	TRBD1	-	TRBJ2-7	CASQPHRGSYEQYF	TGTGCCAGCCAACCCCACAGGGGGTCCTACGAGCAGTACTTC
TRBV7-9	-	-	TRBJ2-2	CASSLGTNTGELFF	TGTGCCAGCAGCTTAGGGACAAACACCGGGGAGCTGTTTTTT
TRBV7-6	TRBD2	-	TRBJ2-1	CASSRLAGGGLYEQFF	TGTGCCAGCAGCAGACTAGCGGGAGGGGGCTTGTATGAGCAGTTCTTC
TRBV18	-	-	TRBJ2-7	CASSPAGQHYEQYF	TGTGCCAGCTCACCCGCAGGACAGCACTACGAGCAGTACTTC
TRBV7-6	-	-	TRBJ1-1	CASLLYTEAFF	TGTGCCAGCCTATTATACACTGAAGCTTTCTTT
TRBV5-1	-	-	TRBJ1-6	CASSSSGQSSPLHF	TGCGCCAGCAGCTCGAGCGGACAGTCCTCACCCCTCCACTTT
TRBV2	-	-	TRBJ2-1	CASSSIYNEQFF	TGTGCCAGCAGTTCCATCTACAATGAGCAGTTCTTC
TRBV27	-	-	TRBJ2-6	CASSFSGANVLTF	TGTGCCAGCAGTTTTAGTGGGGCCAACGTCCTGACTTTC
TRBV9	TRBD1	once	TRBJ1-6	CASSAGGQNHNSPLHF	TGTGCCAGCAGCGCTGGGGGACAGAATCATAATTCACCCCTCCACTTT
TRBV5-4	-	few	TRBJ2-5	CASSAGYLEVTQYF	TGTGCCAGCAGCGCGGGATACCTTGAGGTGACCCAGTACTTC
TRBV29-1	TRBD1	-	TRBJ2-5	CSVIHRGQETQYF	TGCAGCGTTATTCACAGGGGGCAAGAGACCCAGTACTTC
TRBV6-5	-	-	TRBJ1-5	CASSRLGTYQPQHF	TGTGCCAGCAGTAGGCTGGGGACATATCAGCCCCAGCATTTT
TRBV4-1	-	-	TRBJ1-1	CASSLGQTNTEAFF	TGCGCCAGCAGCCTTGGACAGACGAACACTGAAGCTTTCTTT
TRBV27	TRBD2	-	TRBJ2-7	CASAYGGNYEQYF	TGTGCCAGCGCCTACGGGGGGAACTACGAGCAGTACTTC
TRBV28	-	-	TRBJ1-5	CASSLTVTQPQHF	TGTGCCAGCAGTTTGACAGTGACACAGCCCCAGCATTTT
TRBV7-7	TRBD1	once	TRBJ2-2	CASSPTGQGLGELFF	TGTGCCAGCAGCCCTACGGGACAGGGTCTCGGGGAGCTGTTTTTT
TRBV18	-	-	TRBJ2-3	CASSRTGFTDTQYF	TGTGCCAGCTCACGCACAGGGTTCACAGATACGCAGTATTTT
TRBV7-8	TRBD1	-	TRBJ2-7	CASSLIQGVPEQYF	TGTGCCAGCAGCTTAATACAGGGGGTGCCTGAGCAGTACTTC
TRBV10-1	-	-	TRBJ2-7	CASSQGYEQYF	TGCGCCAGCAGTCAGGGCTACGAGCAGTACTTC
TRBV5-6	TRBD1	-	TRBJ2-1	CASSLILTGGLSNEQFF	TGTGCCAGCAGCTTGATCTTGACAGGGGGACTTTCCAATGAGCAGTTCTTC
TRBV4-1	TRBD1	-	TRBJ2-7	CASSQGATGGSYEQYF	TGCGCCAGCAGCCAGGGAGCGACAGGGGGCTCCTACGAGCAGTACTTC
TRBV11-2	TRBD1	-	TRBJ1-1	CASSLDPGRGQAEAFF	TGTGCCAGCAGCTTAGATCCTGGCAGGGGGCAAGCTGAAGCTTTCTTT
TRBV28	TRBD2	-	TRBJ2-4	CASSVTSGSVAKNIQYF	TGTGCCAGCAGTGTGACTAGCGGGTCGGTAGCCAAAAACATTCAGTACTTC
TRBV2	TRBD2	-	TRBJ2-7	CASSPGPSGGTYEQYF	TGTGCCAGCAGCCCCGGTCCTAGCGGAGGGACCTACGAGCAGTACTTC
TRBV10-3	TRBD1	-	TRBJ1-2	CAISVQGDYGYTF	TGTGCCATCAGCGTACAGGGGGACTATGGCTACACCTTC
TRBV28	TRBD1	-	TRBJ2-1	CASSLLVQGSREQFF	TGTGCCAGCAGTTTATTGGTACAGGGGTCGAGGGAGCAGTTCTTC
TRBV4-1	TRBD2	-	TRBJ2-1	CASSQSDIRGASGHSYNEQFF	TGCGCCAGCAGCCAATCAGACATCCGTGGGGCTAGCGGGCATTCATACAATGAGCAGTTCTTC
TRBV6-5	-	-	TRBJ1-4	CASSGNRDPEKLFF	TGTGCCAGCAGCGGGAACAGGGACCCTGAAAAACTGTTTTTT
TRBV4-2	-	-	TRBJ1-2	CASSQDGGGLYGYTF	TGTGCCAGCAGCCAAGATGGCGGGGGATTGTATGGCTACACCTTC
TRBV27	-	-	TRBJ2-7	CASSLQGIYEQYF	TGTGCCAGCAGTTTACAGGGGATCTACGAGCAGTACTTC
TRBV19	TRBD1	-	TRBJ1-2	CASSITGGSYGYTF	TGTGCCAGTAGTATAACAGGGGGGAGCTATGGCTACACCTTC
TRBV27	TRBD2	-	TRBJ2-1	CASSSTSGIPQFYNEQFF	TGTGCCAGCAGTTCGACTAGCGGGATTCCCCAATTCTACAATGAGCAGTTCTTC
TRBV11-2	-	-	TRBJ2-1	CASSSGKGRNNEQFF	TGTGCCAGCAGCTCGGGGAAGGGCCGTAACAATGAGCAGTTCTTC
TRBV11-1	-	once	TRBJ2-1	CASSSGNHEQFF	TGTGCCAGCAGCTCAGGGAATCATGAGCAGTTCTTC